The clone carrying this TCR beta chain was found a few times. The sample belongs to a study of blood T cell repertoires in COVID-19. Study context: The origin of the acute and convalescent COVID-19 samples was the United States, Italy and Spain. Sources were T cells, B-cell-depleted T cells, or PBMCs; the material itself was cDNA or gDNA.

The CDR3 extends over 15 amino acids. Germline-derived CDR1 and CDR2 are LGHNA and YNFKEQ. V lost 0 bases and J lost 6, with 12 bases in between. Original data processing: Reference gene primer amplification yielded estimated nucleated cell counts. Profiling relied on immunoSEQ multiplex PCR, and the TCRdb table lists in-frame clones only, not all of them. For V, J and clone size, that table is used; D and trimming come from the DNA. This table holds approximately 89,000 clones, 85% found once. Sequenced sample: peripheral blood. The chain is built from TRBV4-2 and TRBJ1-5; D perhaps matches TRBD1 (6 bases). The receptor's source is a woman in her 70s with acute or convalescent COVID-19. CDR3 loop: CASSQEEGGLQPQHF. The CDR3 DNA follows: TGTGCCAGCAGCCAAGAAGAGGGGGGGCTTCAGCCCCAGCATTTT.